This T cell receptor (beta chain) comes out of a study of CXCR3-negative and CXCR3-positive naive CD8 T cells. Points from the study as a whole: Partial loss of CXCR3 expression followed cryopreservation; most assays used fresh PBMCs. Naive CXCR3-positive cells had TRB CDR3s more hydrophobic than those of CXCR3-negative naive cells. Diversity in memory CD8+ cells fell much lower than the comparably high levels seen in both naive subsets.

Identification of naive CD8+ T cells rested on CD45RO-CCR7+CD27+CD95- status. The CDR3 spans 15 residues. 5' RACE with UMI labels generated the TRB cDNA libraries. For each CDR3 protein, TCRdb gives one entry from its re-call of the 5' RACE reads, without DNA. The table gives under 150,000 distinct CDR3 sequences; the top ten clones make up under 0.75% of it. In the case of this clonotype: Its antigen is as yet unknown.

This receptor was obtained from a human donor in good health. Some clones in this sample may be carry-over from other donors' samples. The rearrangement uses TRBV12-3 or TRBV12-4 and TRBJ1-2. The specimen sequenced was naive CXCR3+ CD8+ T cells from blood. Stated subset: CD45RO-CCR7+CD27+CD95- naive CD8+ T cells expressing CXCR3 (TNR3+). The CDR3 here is CASTGYSGEIYGYTF.